This T cell receptor beta chain was captured by sequencing in a study of monozygotic twins with cystic fibrosis. Repertoires were generated with immunoSEQ multiplex PCR, while TCRdb's copy carries only in-frame clones and drops some. Among 15,000 to 20,000 clones listed, about 96% were seen once. Points on this clone: Its target is not known.

The J segment lost 8 bases and the V segment lost 1 base, leaving 10 bases of the junction unmatched. CDR3 length: 15 amino acids. The V gene's germline CDR1 is SGHRS and CDR2 YFSETQ. Study results and limitations: Median Simpson clonality of approximately 0.01 suggested naive T cells predominated.

The sample comprised blood. The chain carries TRBV5-1 and TRBJ1-2; 8 bases are a match to TRBD1. This TCR was sampled from a girl aged 2-10 years with cystic fibrosis. This chain's CDR3 is CASSLSETGVLGYTF. CDR3 DNA: TGCGCCAGCAGCTTGTCGGAGACAGGGGTATTGGGCTACACCTTC.